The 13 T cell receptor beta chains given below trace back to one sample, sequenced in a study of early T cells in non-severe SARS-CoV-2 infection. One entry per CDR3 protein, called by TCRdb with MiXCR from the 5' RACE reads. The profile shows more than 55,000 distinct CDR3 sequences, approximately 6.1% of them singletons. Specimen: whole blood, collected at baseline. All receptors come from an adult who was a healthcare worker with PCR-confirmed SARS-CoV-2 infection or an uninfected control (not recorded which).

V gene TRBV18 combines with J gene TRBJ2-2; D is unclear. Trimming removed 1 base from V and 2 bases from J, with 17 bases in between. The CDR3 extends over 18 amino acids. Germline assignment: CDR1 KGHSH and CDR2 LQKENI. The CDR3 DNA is TGTGCCAGCTCACCACAGCAGATCCGAAAACTTAACACCGGGGAGCTGTTTTTT. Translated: CASSPQQIRKLNTGELFF.

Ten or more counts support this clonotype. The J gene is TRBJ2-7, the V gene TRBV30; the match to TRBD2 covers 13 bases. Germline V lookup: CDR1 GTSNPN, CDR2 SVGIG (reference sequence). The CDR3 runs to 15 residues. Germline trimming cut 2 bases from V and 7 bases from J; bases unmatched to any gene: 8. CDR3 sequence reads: CAWSPGTSGTGEQYF. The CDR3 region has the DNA TGTGCCTGGAGTCCCGGGACTAGCGGGACCGGAGAGCAGTACTTC.

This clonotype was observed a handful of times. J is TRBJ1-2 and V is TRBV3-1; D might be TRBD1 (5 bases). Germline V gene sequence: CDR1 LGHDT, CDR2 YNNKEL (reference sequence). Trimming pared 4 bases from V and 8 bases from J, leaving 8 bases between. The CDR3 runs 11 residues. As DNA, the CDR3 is TGTGCCAGCAGCCGGGGCGGAGGCTACACCTTC. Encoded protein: CASSRGGGYTF.

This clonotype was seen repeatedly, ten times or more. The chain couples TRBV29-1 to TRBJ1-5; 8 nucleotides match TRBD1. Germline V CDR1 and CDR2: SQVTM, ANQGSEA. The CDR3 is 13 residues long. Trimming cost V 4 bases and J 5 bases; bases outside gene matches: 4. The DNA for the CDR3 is TGCAGCGTTGGACAGGGGAAAGATCAGCCCCAGCATTTT. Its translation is CSVGQGKDQPQHF.

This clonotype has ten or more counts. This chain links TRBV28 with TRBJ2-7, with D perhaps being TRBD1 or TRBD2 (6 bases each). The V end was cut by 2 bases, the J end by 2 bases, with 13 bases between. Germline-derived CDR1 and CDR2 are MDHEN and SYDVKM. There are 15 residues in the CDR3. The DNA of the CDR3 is TGTGCCAGCAGTTTAGTAGAGGGGGGCGCCTACGAGCAGTACTTC. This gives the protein CASSLVEGGAYEQYF. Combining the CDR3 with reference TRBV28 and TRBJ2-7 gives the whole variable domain DVKVTQSSRYLVKRTGEKVFLECVQDMDHENMFWYRQDPGLGLRLIYFSYDVKMKEKGDIPEGYSVSREKKERFSLILESASTNQTSMYLCASSLVEGGAYEQYFGPGTRLTVT.

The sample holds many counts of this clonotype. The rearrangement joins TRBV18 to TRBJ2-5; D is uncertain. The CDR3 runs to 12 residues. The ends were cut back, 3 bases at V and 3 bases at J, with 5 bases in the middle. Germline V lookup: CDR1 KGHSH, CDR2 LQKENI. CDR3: CASSPAEETQYF. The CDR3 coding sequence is TGTGCCAGCTCACCCGCCGAAGAGACCCAGTACTTC.

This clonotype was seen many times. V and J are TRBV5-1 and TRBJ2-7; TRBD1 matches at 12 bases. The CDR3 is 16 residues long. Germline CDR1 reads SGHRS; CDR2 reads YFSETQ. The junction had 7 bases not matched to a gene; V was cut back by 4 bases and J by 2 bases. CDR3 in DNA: TGCGCCAGCAGCATACAGGGACAGGGGGCTCCCTACGAGCAGTACTTC. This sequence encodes CASSIQGQGAPYEQYF.

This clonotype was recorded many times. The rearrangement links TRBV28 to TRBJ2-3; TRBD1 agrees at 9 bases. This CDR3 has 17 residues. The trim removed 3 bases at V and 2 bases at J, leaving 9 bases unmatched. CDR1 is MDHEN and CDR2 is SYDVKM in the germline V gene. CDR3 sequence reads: CASSFLWTGESTDTQYF. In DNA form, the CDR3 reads TGTGCCAGCAGTTTCCTCTGGACAGGGGAGTCCACAGATACGCAGTATTTT.

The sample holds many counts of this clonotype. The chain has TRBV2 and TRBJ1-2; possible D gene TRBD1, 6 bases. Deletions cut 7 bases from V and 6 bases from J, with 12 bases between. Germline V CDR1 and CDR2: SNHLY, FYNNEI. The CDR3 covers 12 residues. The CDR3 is CASNMGADGYTF. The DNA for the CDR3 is TGTGCCAGCAATATGGGGGCTGATGGCTACACCTTC.

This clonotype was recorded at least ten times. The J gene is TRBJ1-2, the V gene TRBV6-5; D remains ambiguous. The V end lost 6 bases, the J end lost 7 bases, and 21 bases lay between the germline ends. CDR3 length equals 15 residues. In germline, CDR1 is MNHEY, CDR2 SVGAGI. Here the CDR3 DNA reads TGTGCCAGCAGCTCCTCTACCGGCTTGGCTACTGGCTACACCTTC. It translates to CASSSSTGLATGYTF.

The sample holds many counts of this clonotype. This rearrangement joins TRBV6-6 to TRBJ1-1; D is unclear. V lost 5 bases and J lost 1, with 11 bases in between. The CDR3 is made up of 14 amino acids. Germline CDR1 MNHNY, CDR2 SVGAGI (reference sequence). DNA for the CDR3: TGTGCCAGCAGTGGCGGGGAGGAGAACACTGAAGCTTTCTTT. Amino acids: CASSGGEENTEAFF.

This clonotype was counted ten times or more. The CDR3 bases are TGTGCCAGCAGCCCCTCGGGACCCTACGAGCAGTACTTC. Translating it yields CASSPSGPYEQYF. V is TRBV6-5 and J is TRBJ2-7; either TRBD1 or TRBD2 may fit D (5 bases each). The germline V gene has CDR1 MNHEY and CDR2 SVGAGI. V lost 6 bases to trimming and J lost 2 bases, with 11 bases between them. The CDR3 has 13 amino acids.

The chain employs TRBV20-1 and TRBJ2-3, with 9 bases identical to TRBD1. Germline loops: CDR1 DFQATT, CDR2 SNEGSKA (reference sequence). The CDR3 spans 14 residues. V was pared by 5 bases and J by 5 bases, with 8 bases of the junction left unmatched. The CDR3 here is CSAPRQGDGDTQYF. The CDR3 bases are TGCAGTGCTCCCCGACAGGGGGATGGAGATACGCAGTATTTT.